This TCR beta chain was sequenced in a study of technical replicates of blood from a handful of donors. TCRdb's copy holds only in-frame clones and misses some; the assay was immunoSEQ multiplex PCR. The profile shows 60,000 to 90,000 clones, 95% of them singletons. This CDR3 contains 16 residues. Trimming stripped 6 bases from V and 5 bases from J, with 22 bases between. Germline V gene lookup returns CDR1 MDHEN and CDR2 SYDVKM. What was sequenced was T cells isolated from PBMCs. This rearrangement joins TRBV28 to TRBJ2-5, with D possibly matching TRBD2 (5 bases). This receptor was taken from a human donor in good health. As DNA, the CDR3 is TGTGCCAGCAGCCTAGGTCATTTCCGGGGAGAGGAGACCCAGTACTTC. It specifies CASSLGHFRGEETQYF.